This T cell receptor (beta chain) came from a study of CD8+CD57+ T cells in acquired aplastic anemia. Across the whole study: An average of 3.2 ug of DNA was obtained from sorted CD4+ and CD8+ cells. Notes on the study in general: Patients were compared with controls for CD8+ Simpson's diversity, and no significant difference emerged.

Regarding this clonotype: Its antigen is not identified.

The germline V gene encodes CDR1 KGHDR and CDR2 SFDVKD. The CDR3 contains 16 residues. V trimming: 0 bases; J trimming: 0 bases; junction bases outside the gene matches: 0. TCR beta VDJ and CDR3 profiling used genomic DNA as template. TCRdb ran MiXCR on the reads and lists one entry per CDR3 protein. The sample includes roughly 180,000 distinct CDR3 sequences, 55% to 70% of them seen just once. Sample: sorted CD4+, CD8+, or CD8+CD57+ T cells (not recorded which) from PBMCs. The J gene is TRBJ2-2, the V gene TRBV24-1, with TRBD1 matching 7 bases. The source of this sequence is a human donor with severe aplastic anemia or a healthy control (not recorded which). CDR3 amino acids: CATSDLGTANTGELFF. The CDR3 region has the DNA TGTGCCACCAGTGATTTGGGGACAGCGAACACCGGGGAGCTGTTTTTT.